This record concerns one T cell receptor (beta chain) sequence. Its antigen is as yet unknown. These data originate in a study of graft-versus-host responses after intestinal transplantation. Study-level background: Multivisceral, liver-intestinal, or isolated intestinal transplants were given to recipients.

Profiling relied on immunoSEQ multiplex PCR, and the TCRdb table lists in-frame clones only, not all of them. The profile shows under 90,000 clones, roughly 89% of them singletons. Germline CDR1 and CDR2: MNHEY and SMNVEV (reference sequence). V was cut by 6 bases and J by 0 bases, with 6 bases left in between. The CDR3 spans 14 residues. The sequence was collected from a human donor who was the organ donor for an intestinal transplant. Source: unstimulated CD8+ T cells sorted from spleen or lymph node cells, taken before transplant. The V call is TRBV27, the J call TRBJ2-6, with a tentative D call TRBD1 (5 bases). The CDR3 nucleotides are TGTGCCAGCAGCCAGGGCTCTGGGGCCAACGTCCTGACTTTC. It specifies CASSQGSGANVLTF.